This TCR beta chain was captured by sequencing in a study of T cell responses to AZD1222 COVID-19 vaccine. Regarding the study as a whole: Of spike-specific TCRs, nearly half reportedly target regions left unmutated in variants. Clonal diversity may have been underestimated, and the donors were mostly white British, with more females than males. With two AZD1222 doses given, Spike-specific TCR breadth and depth both rose.

Some second doses came at about 4 weeks and others at about 12 weeks; these were pooled. TCRdb keeps only in-frame clones here, not all; method: immunoSEQ multiplex PCR. The sample has fewer than 200,000 clones, approximately 94% seen once; the top ten hold roughly 1.7%. V was shortened by 2 bases and J by 1 base, with 9 bases between the two germline ends. Germline V gene data show CDR1 as LNHDA and CDR2 as SQIVND (reference sequence). There are 15 residues in the CDR3. As concerns this clone: Its antigen is not identified.

The chain couples TRBV19 to TRBJ1-5; tentative D call: TRBD1 (6 bases). This receptor was identified in an adult who received the AZD1222 COVID-19 vaccine. The material was peripheral blood, obtained 28 days after the second AZD1222 dose. The CDR3 loop is CASSIRQASNQPQHF. The CDR3 DNA reads as TGTGCCAGTAGTATAAGACAGGCCAGCAATCAGCCCCAGCATTTT.